This T cell receptor (beta chain) derives from a study of T cells in Graves' hyperthyroidism and ophthalmopathy (dated by TCRdb to the late 2010s). Background on the whole study: Peripheral blood samples were taken at initial diagnosis, before any treatment was given. TCR V-J signatures able to tell the groups apart were searched for in a discovery cohort of 100 patients, of whom roughly 42 had Graves' ophthalmopathy and under 65 had stable Graves' hyperthyroidism. Whether ophthalmopathy could be predicted prospectively was tested in an independent validation cohort made up of fewer than 20 hyperthyroidism patients plus 17 patients who later progressed to ophthalmopathy. The 95 to 100 discovery patients were randomly divided into training and test sets at a 7:3 ratio. The study also compared thyroid tissue and blood T-cell repertoires from about 6 Graves' hyperthyroidism patients. Once sampling was done, hyperthyroidism patients were given methimazole at a starting dose of 30 mg daily, whereas ophthalmopathy patients were given high-dose intravenous methylprednisolone. According to the paper, TCR Vbeta CDR3 sequencing was carried out on 135 peripheral blood samples, which came from approximately 41 ophthalmopathy, 70 to 80 hyperthyroidism and approximately 17 progressor patients. What the authors observed across the whole study: Blood samples also contained most of the expanded thyroid clonotypes (frequency above 0.001), which suggests that blood repertoires may reflect thyroid immune responses. In cross-validation, a model built on a 13 V-J signature told ophthalmopathy apart from stable hyperthyroidism with approximately 90% sensitivity and about 81% specificity, and in testing the same model reached 80%/75%. Sample size was not statistically predetermined, and investigators were not blinded to group allocation. In validation, progression to ophthalmopathy was predicted by the model with 65% to 71% sensitivity and roughly 72% specificity, a median of roughly six months before onset.

This clonotype was seen many times. No antigen is known for it. No base qualities exist here, and no much larger clone lies one base off it. Its CDR3 holds 16 amino acids, cysteine through phenylalanine. The only DNA kept is the CDR3, 48 bases in frame from the first base. Trimming removed 6 bases from V and 0 bases from J; the gene matches leave 6 bases unexplained. TCR beta CDR3 regions were amplified from RNA transcripts. A first-round RT-PCR of the TCR CDR3 used the HTBI primer set with the Qiagen OneStep RT-PCR kit. The libraries were constructed in a second round of multiplex PCR and then size-selected and purified. Libraries were sequenced paired-end with 100 bp reads on an Illumina HiSeq2000. In the source study's methods: SOAPnuke was used to process the raw data, throwing out any read that contained adapters or uncalled bases, had a mean Phred below 15, or lacked an exact constant-primer or identifier match. High-quality paired reads were merged with COPE v1.2.5, and unique nucleotide sequences were defined as clonotypes. MiTCR v1.1 was used to align clonotypes to the IMGT TRBV, TRBD and TRBJ reference segments. The analysis included only V-J combinations with a frequency above 0.0001, which together covered about 99% of the repertoires. A TCS score was defined as the ratio between F50 (clonal expansion) and ExV (chaos), using BLOSUM62-based TCRdist between CDR3 peptides within each V-J. Welch's t-statistics and random forest reduced fewer than 600 V-J features to roughly 13, which were used in a naive Bayes classifier (R e1071). In TCRdb, the public reads were trimmed at Q25 with fastp and aligned with MiXCR, with productive beta chains retained. Rows with a matching CDR3 protein are joined into one entry that keeps the most common DNA and genes. These V and J calls rely on TCRdb rather than the paper's analysis. The sample records hundreds of thousands of distinct CDR3 sequences, approximately 15% of which are singletons. The ten largest clones capture under 7% of the sample.

Hyperthyroidism patients were newly diagnosed, had a disease duration of under 2 months, and were aged 18 to 65 years. The study excluded patients with uncontrolled infections, other autoimmune diseases, pregnancy or lactation. Diagnoses were based on clinical symptoms, serum thyroxine and TRAb, thyroid ultrasound and orbital computed tomography. Blood from progressor patients was collected at the time of first diagnosis with hyperthyroidism, before any ophthalmopathy symptoms had appeared. PBMCs were separated from roughly 10 ml of fresh peripheral blood using Ficoll-Paque density gradient centrifugation. Progressor patients were defined as those initially diagnosed with Graves' hyperthyroidism in whom ophthalmopathy developed during follow-up. Total RNA was extracted using Trizol reagent, and RNA quality was assessed on an Agilent 2100 Bioanalyzer.

Specimen: blood. The receptor's source is a woman aged 25 to 39 with Graves' hyperthyroidism that later progressed to Graves' ophthalmopathy. The chain is assembled from TRBV12-3 or TRBV12-4 and TRBJ2-2; 8 bases in between match TRBD2. The CDR3 has the sequence CASRTSVSPNTGELFF. At the DNA level, the sequence is TGTGCCAGCAGGACTAGCGTCTCCCCGAACACCGGGGAGCTGTTTTTT.